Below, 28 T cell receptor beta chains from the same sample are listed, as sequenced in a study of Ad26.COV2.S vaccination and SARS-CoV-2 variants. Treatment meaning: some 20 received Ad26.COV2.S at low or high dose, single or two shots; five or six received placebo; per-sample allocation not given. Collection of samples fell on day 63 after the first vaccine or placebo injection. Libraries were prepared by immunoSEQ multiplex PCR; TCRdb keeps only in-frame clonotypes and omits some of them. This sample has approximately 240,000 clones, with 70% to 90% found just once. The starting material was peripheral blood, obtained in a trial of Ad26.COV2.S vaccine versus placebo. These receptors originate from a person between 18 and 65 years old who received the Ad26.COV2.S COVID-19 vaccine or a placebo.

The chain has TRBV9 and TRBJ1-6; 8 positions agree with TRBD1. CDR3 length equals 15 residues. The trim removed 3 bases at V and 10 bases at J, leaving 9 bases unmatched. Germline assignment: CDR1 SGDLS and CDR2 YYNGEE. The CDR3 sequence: CASSAPGGFESPLHF. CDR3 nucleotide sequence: TGTGCCAGCAGCGCTCCAGGGGGCTTTGAGTCACCCCTCCACTTT.

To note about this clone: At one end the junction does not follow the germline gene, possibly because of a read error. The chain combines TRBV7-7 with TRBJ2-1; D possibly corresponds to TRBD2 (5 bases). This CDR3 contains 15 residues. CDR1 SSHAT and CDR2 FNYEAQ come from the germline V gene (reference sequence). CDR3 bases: TGTGCTAGCAGCCGAGGACTCGTGGGGAACAATGAGCAGTTCTTC. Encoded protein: CASSRGLVGNNEQFF.

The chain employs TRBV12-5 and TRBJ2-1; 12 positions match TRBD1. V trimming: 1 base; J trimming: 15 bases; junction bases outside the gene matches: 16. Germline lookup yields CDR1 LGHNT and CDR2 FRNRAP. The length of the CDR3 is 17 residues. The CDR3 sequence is CASGLGQGTGGMSPPFF. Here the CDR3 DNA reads TGTGCTAGTGGTTTGGGGCAAGGGACAGGGGGCATGTCACCTCCGTTCTTC.

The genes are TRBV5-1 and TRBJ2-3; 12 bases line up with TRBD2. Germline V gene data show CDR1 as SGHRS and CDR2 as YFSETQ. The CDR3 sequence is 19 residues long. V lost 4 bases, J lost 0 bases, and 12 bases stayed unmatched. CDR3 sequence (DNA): TGCGCCAGCAGCCCATTATTCCAACTAGCGGGGGGCAGCACAGATACGCAGTATTTT. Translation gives CASSPLFQLAGGSTDTQYF.

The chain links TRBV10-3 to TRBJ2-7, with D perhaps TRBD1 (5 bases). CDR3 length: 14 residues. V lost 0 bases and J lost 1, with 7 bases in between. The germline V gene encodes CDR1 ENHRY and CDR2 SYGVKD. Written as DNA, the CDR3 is TGTGCCATCAGTGAGTCCAAGGGGTCCTACGAGCAGTACTTC. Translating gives CAISESKGSYEQYF.

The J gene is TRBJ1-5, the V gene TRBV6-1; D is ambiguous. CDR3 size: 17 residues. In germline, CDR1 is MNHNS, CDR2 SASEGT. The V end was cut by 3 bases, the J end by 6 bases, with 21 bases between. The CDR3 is CASSDLKGSGRVQPQHF. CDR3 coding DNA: TGTGCCAGCAGTGATCTTAAGGGTTCCGGTAGGGTTCAGCCCCAGCATTTT.

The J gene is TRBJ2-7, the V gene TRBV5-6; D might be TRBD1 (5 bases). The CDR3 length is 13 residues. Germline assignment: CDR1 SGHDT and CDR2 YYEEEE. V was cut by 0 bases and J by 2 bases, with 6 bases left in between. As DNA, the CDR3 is TGTGCCAGCAGCTTGGAGGGGACCTACGAGCAGTACTTC. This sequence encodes CASSLEGTYEQYF.

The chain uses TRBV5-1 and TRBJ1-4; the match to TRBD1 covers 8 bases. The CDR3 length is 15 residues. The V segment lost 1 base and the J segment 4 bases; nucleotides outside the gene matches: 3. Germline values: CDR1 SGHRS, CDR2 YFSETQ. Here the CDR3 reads CASSLQGQDNEKLFF. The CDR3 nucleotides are TGCGCCAGCAGCTTGCAGGGACAGGATAATGAAAAACTGTTTTTT.

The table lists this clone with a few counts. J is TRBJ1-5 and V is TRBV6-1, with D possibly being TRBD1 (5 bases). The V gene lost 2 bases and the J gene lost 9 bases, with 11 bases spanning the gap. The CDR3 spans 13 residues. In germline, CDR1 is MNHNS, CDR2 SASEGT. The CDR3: CASSERQNGPQHF. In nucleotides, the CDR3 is TGTGCCAGCAGTGAAAGACAGAATGGGCCCCAGCATTTT.

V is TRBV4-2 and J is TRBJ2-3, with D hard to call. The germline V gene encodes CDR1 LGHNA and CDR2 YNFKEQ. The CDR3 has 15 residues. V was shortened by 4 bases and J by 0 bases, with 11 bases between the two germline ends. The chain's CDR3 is CASSLLPVSTDTQYF. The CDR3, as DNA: TGTGCCAGCAGCCTTTTACCCGTCAGCACAGATACGCAGTATTTT.

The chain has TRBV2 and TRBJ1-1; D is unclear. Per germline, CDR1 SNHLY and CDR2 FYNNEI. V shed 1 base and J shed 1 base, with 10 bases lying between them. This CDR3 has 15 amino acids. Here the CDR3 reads CASSEGVGTNTEAFF. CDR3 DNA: TGTGCCAGCAGTGAAGGGGTGGGCACGAACACTGAAGCTTTCTTT.

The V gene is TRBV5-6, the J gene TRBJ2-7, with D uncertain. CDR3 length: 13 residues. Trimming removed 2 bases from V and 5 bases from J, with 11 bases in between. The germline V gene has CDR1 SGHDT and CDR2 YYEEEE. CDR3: CASSLRRSHEQYF. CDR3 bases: TGTGCCAGCAGCTTACGCAGGTCCCACGAGCAGTACTTC.

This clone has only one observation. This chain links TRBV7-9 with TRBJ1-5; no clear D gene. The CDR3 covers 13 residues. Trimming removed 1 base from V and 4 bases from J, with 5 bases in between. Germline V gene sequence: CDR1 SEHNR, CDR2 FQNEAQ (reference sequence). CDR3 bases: TGTGCCAGCAGCTTAGGTCTAAATCAGCCCCAGCATTTT. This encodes CASSLGLNQPQHF.

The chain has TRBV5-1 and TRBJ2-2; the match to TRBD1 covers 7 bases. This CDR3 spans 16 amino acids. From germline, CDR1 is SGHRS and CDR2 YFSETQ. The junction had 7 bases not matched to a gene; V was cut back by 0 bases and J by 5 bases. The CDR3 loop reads CASSLVRGIETGELFF. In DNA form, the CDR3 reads TGCGCCAGCAGCTTGGTCAGGGGGATTGAGACCGGGGAGCTGTTTTTT.

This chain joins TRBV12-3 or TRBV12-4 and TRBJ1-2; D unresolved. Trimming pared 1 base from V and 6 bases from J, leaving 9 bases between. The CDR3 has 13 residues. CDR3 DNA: TGTGCCAGCAGTTTAGTGCGGGCGGATGGCTACACCTTC. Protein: CASSLVRADGYTF.

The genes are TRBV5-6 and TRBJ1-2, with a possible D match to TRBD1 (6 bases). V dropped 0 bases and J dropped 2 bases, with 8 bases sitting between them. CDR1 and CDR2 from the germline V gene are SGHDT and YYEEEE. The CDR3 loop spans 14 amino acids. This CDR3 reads CASSLDGGNYGYTF. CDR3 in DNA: TGTGCCAGCAGCTTGGATGGGGGCAACTATGGCTACACCTTC.

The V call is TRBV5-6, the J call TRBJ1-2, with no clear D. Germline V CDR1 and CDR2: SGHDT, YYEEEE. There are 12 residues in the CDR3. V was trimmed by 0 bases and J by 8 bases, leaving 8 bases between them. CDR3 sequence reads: CASSLAKRGYTF. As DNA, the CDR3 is TGTGCCAGCAGCTTGGCGAAGCGAGGCTACACCTTC. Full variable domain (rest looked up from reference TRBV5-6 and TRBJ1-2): DAGVTQSPTHLIKTRGQQVTLRCSPKSGHDTVSWYQQALGQGPQFIFQYYEEEERQRGNFPDRFSGHQFPNYSSELNVNALLLGDSALYLCASSLAKRGYTFGSGTRLTVV.

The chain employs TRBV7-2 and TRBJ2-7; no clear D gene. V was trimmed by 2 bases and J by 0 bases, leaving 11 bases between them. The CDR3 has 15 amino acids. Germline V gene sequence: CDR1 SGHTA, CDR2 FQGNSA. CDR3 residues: CASSLSHLRSYEQYF. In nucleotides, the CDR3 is TGTGCCAGCAGCTTAAGTCACTTACGCTCCTACGAGCAGTACTTC. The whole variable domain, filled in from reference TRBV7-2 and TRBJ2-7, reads GAGVSQSPSNKVTEKGKDVELRCDPISGHTALYWYRQSLGQGLEFLIYFQGNSAPDKSGLPSDRFSAERTGGSVSTLTIQRTQQEDSAVYLCASSLSHLRSYEQYFGPGTRLTVT.

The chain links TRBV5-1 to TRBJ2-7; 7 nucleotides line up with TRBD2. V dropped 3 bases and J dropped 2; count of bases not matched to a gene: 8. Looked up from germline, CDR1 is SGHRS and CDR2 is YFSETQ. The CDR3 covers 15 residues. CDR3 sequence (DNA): TGCGCCAGCAGCTCCCTAGCGGAGGCTACCTACGAGCAGTACTTC. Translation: CASSSLAEATYEQYF.

The CDR3 bases are TGTGCCAGCAGTTTAAGTCGGGACATAGCCTACGAGCAGTACTTC. Encoded protein: CASSLSRDIAYEQYF. The V gene is TRBV27, the J gene TRBJ2-7; possibly TRBD1 for D (6 bases). The germline CDR1 and CDR2 sequences are MNHEY and SMNVEV (reference sequence). V lost 2 bases to trimming and J lost 2 bases, with 13 bases between them. The CDR3 is 15 amino acids.

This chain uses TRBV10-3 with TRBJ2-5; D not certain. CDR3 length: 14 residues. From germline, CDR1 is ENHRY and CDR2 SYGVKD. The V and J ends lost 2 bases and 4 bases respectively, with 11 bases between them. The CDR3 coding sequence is TGTGCCATCAGTGAGGGGTCCAGAGGAGAGACCCAGTACTTC. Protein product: CAISEGSRGETQYF.

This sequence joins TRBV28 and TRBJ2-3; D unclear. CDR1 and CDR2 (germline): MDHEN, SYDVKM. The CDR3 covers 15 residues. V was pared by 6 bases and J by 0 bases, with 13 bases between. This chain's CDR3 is CASSPRLLSTDTQYF. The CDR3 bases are TGTGCCAGCAGCCCAAGACTCCTCAGCACAGATACGCAGTATTTT.

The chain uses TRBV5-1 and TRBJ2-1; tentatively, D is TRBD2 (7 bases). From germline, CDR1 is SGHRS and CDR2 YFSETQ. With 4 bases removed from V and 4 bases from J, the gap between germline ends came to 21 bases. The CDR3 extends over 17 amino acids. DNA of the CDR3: TGCGCCAGCAGCCGCGGGGGCCCCGCCTCGAGGTACAATGAGCAGTTCTTC. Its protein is CASSRGGPASRYNEQFF.

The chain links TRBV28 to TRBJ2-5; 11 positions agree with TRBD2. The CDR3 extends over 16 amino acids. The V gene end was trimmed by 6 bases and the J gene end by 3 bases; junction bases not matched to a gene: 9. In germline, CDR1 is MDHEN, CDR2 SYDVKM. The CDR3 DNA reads TGTGCCAGCAGGGCAGCATCACTAGCGGGGGAAGAGACCCAGTACTTC. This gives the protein CASRAASLAGEETQYF.

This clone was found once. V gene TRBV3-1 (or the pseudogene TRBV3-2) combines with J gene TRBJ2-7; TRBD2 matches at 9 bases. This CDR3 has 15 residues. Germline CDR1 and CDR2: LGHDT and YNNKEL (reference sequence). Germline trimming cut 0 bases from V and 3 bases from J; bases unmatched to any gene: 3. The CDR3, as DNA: TGTGCCAGCAGCCAAGAACCAGCGGGGGGCTACGAGCAGTACTTC. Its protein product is CASSQEPAGGYEQYF.

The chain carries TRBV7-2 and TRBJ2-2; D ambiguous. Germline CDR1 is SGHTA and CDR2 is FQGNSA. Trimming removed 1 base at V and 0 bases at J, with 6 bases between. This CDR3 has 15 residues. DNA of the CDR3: TGTGCCAGCAGCTTAGGTCTAACGAACACCGGGGAGCTGTTTTTT. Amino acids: CASSLGLTNTGELFF.

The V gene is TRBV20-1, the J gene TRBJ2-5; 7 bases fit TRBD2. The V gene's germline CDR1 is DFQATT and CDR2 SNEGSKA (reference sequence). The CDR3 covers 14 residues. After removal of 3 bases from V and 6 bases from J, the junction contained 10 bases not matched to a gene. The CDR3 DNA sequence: TGCAGTGCTAGTATGGCGGGAGCTTTGAAGACCCAGTACTTC. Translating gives CSASMAGALKTQYF.

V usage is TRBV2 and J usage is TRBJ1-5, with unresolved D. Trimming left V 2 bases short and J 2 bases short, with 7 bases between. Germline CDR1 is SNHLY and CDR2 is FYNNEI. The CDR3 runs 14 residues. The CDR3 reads CASSETGGNQPQHF. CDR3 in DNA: TGTGCCAGCAGTGAAACGGGCGGCAATCAGCCCCAGCATTTT.